Listed here are 6 T cell receptor beta chains from one sample, sequenced in a study of T cell responses to AZD1222 COVID-19 vaccine (dated by TCRdb to 2020 to 2022). What this sample's time point label stands for: baseline before first vaccination. Libraries were constructed by the immunoSEQ multiplex PCR assay. This is the immuneACCESS table as TCRdb keeps it, with only in-frame sequences that have V and J called. A part of the clones is gone; compared with another copy, unresolved V genes explain less than half, and the rest is unexplained. The sample has 99,000 or so clones on record, more than 85% of them singletons. The ten largest clones add up to less than 6.5% of the sample. The specimen was peripheral blood, collected on day 0 of AZD1222 vaccination. The receptor set was obtained from an adult in good health.

The chain employs TRBV2 and TRBJ2-2; D call uncertain. The CDR3 covers 17 residues. V shed 6 bases and J shed 4 bases, with 21 bases lying between them. Looked up from germline, CDR1 is SNHLY and CDR2 is FYNNEI. In DNA, the CDR3 is TGTGCCAGCAGCTTTATTGCAAGGGAAGTATTCACCGGGGAGCTGTTTTTT. This sequence encodes CASSFIAREVFTGELFF.

V gene TRBV7-8 combines with J gene TRBJ2-1; 7 nucleotides line up with TRBD2. This CDR3 comprises 14 residues. Germline values: CDR1 SGHVS, CDR2 FQNEAQ. Trimming took 4 bases from V and 3 from J; bases not matched to a gene: 3. DNA of the CDR3: TGTGCCAGCAGCTGGAGCGGGGTCTACAATGAGCAGTTCTTC. Its translation: CASSWSGVYNEQFF.

The chain joins TRBV6-2 or TRBV6-3 to TRBJ2-5; D is undetermined. This CDR3 contains 14 residues. Deletions cut 5 bases from V and 0 bases from J, with 10 bases between. CDR1 is MNHEY and CDR2 is SVGEGT in the germline V gene. This CDR3 is CASSPPDYQETQYF. The CDR3 coding sequence is TGTGCCAGCAGTCCCCCTGACTACCAAGAGACCCAGTACTTC.

CDR3 coding DNA: TGCGCCAGCAGTGGACCCTCGGGACCGACCAACTATGGCTACACCTTC. Its translation: CASSGPSGPTNYGYTF. The chain recombines TRBV10-2 with TRBJ1-2, with D possibly matching TRBD1 (5 bases). This CDR3 contains 16 residues. Germline V lookup: CDR1 WSHSY, CDR2 SAAADI. With 4 bases removed from V and 2 bases from J, the gap between germline ends came to 17 bases.

The V gene is TRBV15, the J gene TRBJ2-7, with D perhaps being TRBD1 or TRBD2 (7 bases each). CDR3 length: 15 residues. The germline CDR1 and CDR2 sequences are LNHNV and YYDKDF (reference sequence). The V end was cut by 1 base, the J end by 3 bases, with 13 bases between. The CDR3 region is CATSRVGGGLYEQYF. DNA of the CDR3: TGTGCCACCAGCAGAGTGGGAGGGGGCCTCTACGAGCAGTACTTC. Filled out from reference TRBV15 and TRBJ2-7, the complete variable domain reads DAMVIQNPRYQVTQFGKPVTLSCSQTLNHNVMYWYQQKSSQAPKLLFHYYDKDFNNEADTPDNFQSRRPNTSFCFLDIRSPGLGDTAMYLCATSRVGGGLYEQYFGPGTRLTVT.

The DNA of the CDR3 is TGCGCCAGCACTCCCTCGACGAAGGTCTCCACTGAAGCTTTCTTT. The encoded protein is CASTPSTKVSTEAFF. This chain joins TRBV23-1 and TRBJ1-1; D uncertain. TRBV23-1 is assigned to the ORF class and has an uncertain function. Deletions cut 7 bases from V and 4 bases from J, with 19 bases between. The CDR3 is made up of 15 amino acids.